These 18 T cell receptor beta chains came from one sample sequenced in a study of regulatory T cells in long-lasting Graves disease. The time point here: newly diagnosed GD, antithyroid drugs for less than 3 months. There was RNA extracted from PBMCs, and the TCR library was made from it. Arm-PCR of CDR3 regions with iRepertoire HTBI primers generated TCR beta libraries. TCRdb re-called the multiplex PCR reads through MiXCR, storing one row per CDR3 protein. This sample has hundreds of thousands of distinct CDR3 sequences, with roughly 16% found just once. These sequences were also reported in another study, on T cells in Graves' hyperthyroidism and ophthalmopathy.

This specimen consisted of peripheral blood mononuclear cells (PBMCs), obtained at new diagnosis, from a patient treated with antithyroid drugs. These receptor sequences come from a woman aged 40-65 years with Graves disease.

This clonotype has a handful of counts. V is TRBV11-2 and J is TRBJ2-2; D possibly corresponds to TRBD1 (6 bases). Trimming cost V 1 base and J 7 bases, with 16 bases left between them. Germline V gene lookup returns CDR1 SGHAT and CDR2 FQNNGV. The CDR3 has 16 amino acids. CDR3 residues: CASSLVQGHTGGELFF. DNA for the CDR3: TGTGCCAGCAGCTTAGTTCAGGGGCATACCGGCGGGGAGCTGTTTTTT.

There are many counts of this clonotype. This chain connects TRBV3-1 to TRBJ1-2, with a possible D match to TRBD1 (6 bases). Germline values: CDR1 LGHDT, CDR2 YNNKEL (reference sequence). V was trimmed by 4 bases and J by 8 bases, leaving 23 bases between them. This CDR3 has 16 residues. The chain's CDR3 is CASSPTRTATGEGYTF. In DNA, the CDR3 is TGTGCCAGCAGCCCAACCCGGACAGCGACTGGTGAAGGCTACACCTTC.

J is TRBJ2-1 and V is TRBV6-2 or TRBV6-3; D might be TRBD1 or TRBD2, each matching 5 bases. Germline V gives CDR1 MNHEY, CDR2 SVGEGT. The CDR3 has 12 amino acids. The V gene lost 2 bases and the J gene lost 9 bases, with 8 bases spanning the gap. CDR3 amino acids: CASSYRDGEQFF. As DNA, the CDR3 is TGTGCCAGCAGTTACCGGGACGGTGAGCAGTTCTTC.

This clonotype occurred many times. The chain employs TRBV2 and TRBJ1-5; 7 bases are shared with TRBD1. The V segment lost 3 bases and the J segment 1 base; nucleotides outside the gene matches: 0. The CDR3 contains 14 residues. Germline CDR1 and CDR2: SNHLY and FYNNEI. CDR3 residues: CASSDRGSNQPQHF. The CDR3 nucleotides are TGTGCCAGCAGTGACAGGGGGAGCAATCAGCCCCAGCATTTT.

CDR3 amino acids: CAISESRRGNGYNEQFF. The CDR3, as DNA: TGTGCCATCAGTGAGTCCAGGCGGGGTAATGGATACAATGAGCAGTTCTTC. The chain links TRBV10-3 to TRBJ2-1, with D possibly being TRBD2 (6 bases). Germline CDR1 ENHRY, CDR2 SYGVKD. With 0 bases removed from V and 4 bases from J, the gap between germline ends came to 16 bases. This CDR3 region has 17 residues.

This clonotype was recorded at least ten times. The J gene is TRBJ2-1, the V gene TRBV2, with D maybe TRBD2 (5 bases). V lost 8 bases and J lost 7, with 18 bases in between. The CDR3 spans 14 residues. Germline V lookup: CDR1 SNHLY, CDR2 FYNNEI. The CDR3 DNA reads TGTGCCAGCCGTGGAGGAGTCATTGGGAATGAGCAGTTCTTC. Protein product: CASRGGVIGNEQFF.

V is TRBV7-3 and J is TRBJ2-1, with D hard to call. The CDR3 extends over 16 amino acids. Between the trimmed V and J ends, which lost 8 bases and 0 bases, there was a span of 17 bases. Germline V gives CDR1 SGHTA, CDR2 FQGTGA. This chain's CDR3 is CASPPPRASSYNEQFF. The CDR3 DNA follows: TGTGCCAGCCCCCCCCCCCGGGCCAGCTCCTACAATGAGCAGTTCTTC. Complete variable domain (other parts from reference TRBV7-3 and TRBJ2-1): GAGVSQTPSNKVTEKGKYVELRCDPISGHTALYWYRQSLGQGPEFLIYFQGTGAADDSGLPNDRFFAVRPEGSVSTLKIQRTERGDSAVYLCASPPPRASSYNEQFFGPGTRLTVL.

This chain joins TRBV4-1 and TRBJ1-6, with D maybe TRBD1 (5 bases). Germline assignment: CDR1 MGHRA and CDR2 YSYEKL. This CDR3 has 15 residues. V lost 3 bases and J lost 11, with 17 bases in between. The CDR3 loop reads CASSHRTGLFAPLHF. The CDR3 coding sequence is TGCGCCAGCAGCCACAGGACGGGACTATTCGCACCCCTCCACTTT.

Many counts were recorded for this clonotype. The gene calls are TRBV7-9 and TRBJ2-3; D possibly matches TRBD1 or TRBD2 (5 bases each). V was cut by 1 base and J by 4 bases, with 9 bases left in between. CDR1 SEHNR and CDR2 FQNEAQ come from the germline V gene (reference sequence). CDR3 size: 14 residues. CDR3 nucleotide sequence: TGTGCCAGCAGCTTAGGGGACGGCCCAGATACGCAGTATTTT. Residues: CASSLGDGPDTQYF.

The sample holds many counts of this clonotype. The chain couples TRBV7-2 to TRBJ2-1, with 8 positions matching TRBD2. With V trimmed by 1 base and J by 1 base, 12 bases remained unmatched. This CDR3 comprises 19 residues. Germline CDR1 is SGHTA and CDR2 is FQGNSA. The CDR3 region has the DNA TGTGCCAGCAGCTTAGTGGGGCTAGCGGGCCATACTTCCTACAATGAGCAGTTCTTC. This encodes CASSLVGLAGHTSYNEQFF.

This clonotype was seen a few times. V gene TRBV7-8 combines with J gene TRBJ2-2; possible D gene TRBD2, 6 bases. The CDR3 runs 17 residues. Trimming cost V 0 bases and J 7 bases, with 18 bases left between them. CDR1 is SGHVS, CDR2 FQNEAQ, per germline. For the CDR3, the DNA is TGTGCCAGCAGCTTAGCCCACTCGCGGGGAGCGGACGGGGAGCTGTTTTTT. Amino acids: CASSLAHSRGADGELFF.

The sample holds a few counts of this clonotype. The genes are TRBV27 and TRBJ2-3, with D perhaps matching TRBD1 or TRBD2 (5 bases each). The CDR3 consists of 15 residues. The germline V and J ends were trimmed by 7 bases and 0 bases, with 14 bases remaining between them. CDR1 and CDR2 (germline): MNHEY, SMNVEV (reference sequence). The CDR3 DNA is TGTGCCAGCACTCGGGGCAGACTTAGCACAGATACGCAGTATTTT. Translated: CASTRGRLSTDTQYF.

The chain uses TRBV5-4 and TRBJ2-5, with TRBD1 matching over 9 bases. V was clipped by 3 bases and J by 0 bases; unmatched bases: 3. CDR3 size: 15 residues. Germline loops: CDR1 SGHNT, CDR2 YYREEE (reference sequence). The CDR3 DNA reads TGTGCCAGCAGCTATGGGACAGGGAACCAAGAGACCCAGTACTTC. Translating gives CASSYGTGNQETQYF.

The CDR3 DNA reads as TGTGCCAGCAGTTTATGGGACAGGGGGAAGCTTTTCTTT. It is translated as CASSLWDRGKLFF. The chain has TRBV28 and TRBJ1-1; 10 positions match TRBD1. Per germline, CDR1 MDHEN and CDR2 SYDVKM. The CDR3 extends over 13 amino acids. The V gene end was trimmed by 0 bases and the J gene end by 13 bases; junction bases not matched to a gene: 5.

This clonotype appeared a few times. The rearrangement uses TRBV7-3 and TRBJ2-3; weak D call: TRBD1 (7 bases). The length of the CDR3 is 16 residues. From germline, CDR1 is SGHTA and CDR2 FQGTGA. Between the trimmed V and J ends, which lost 0 bases and 4 bases, there was a span of 14 bases. CDR3 loop: CASSLTMAGGPDTQYF. CDR3 bases: TGTGCCAGCAGCTTAACGATGGCAGGGGGGCCAGATACGCAGTATTTT.

This clonotype was detected ten times or more. The chain couples TRBV20-1 to TRBJ1-1, with a weak D call TRBD1 (5 bases). CDR1 is DFQATT, CDR2 SNEGSKA, per germline (reference sequence). The CDR3 has 15 residues. Between the trimmed V and J ends, which lost 4 bases and 3 bases, there was a span of 18 bases. CDR3 bases: TGCAGTGCTAAAGGTCCTGGGGGTTGGGACACTGAAGCTTTCTTT. Encoded protein: CSAKGPGGWDTEAFF.

This chain links TRBV9 with TRBJ2-7; 8 nucleotides match TRBD1. V lost 0 bases and J lost 7; bases outside the gene matches: 12. The germline CDR1 and CDR2 sequences are SGDLS and YYNGEE. This CDR3 region has 16 residues. The CDR3 DNA reads TGTGCCAGCAGCGTAGGGGGGGACAGGAGACAAGGGGAGCAGTACTTC. Amino acids: CASSVGGDRRQGEQYF.

A single count supports this clonotype. This chain joins TRBV19 and TRBJ1-5; a weak D match, TRBD1 (6 bases). The germline V gene has CDR1 LNHDA and CDR2 SQIVND (reference sequence). Trimming stripped 2 bases from V and 5 bases from J, with 13 bases between. The CDR3 contains 15 residues. The CDR3 nucleotides read TGTGCCAGTAGTATACAAGGGACATCTCATCAGCCCCAGCATTTT. It codes for CASSIQGTSHQPQHF. Full variable domain (rest looked up from reference TRBV19 and TRBJ1-5): DGGITQSPKYLFRKEGQNVTLSCEQNLNHDAMYWYRQDPGQGLRLIYYSQIVNDFQKGDIAEGYSVSREKKESFPLTVTSAQKNPTAFYLCASSIQGTSHQPQHFGDGTRLSIL.